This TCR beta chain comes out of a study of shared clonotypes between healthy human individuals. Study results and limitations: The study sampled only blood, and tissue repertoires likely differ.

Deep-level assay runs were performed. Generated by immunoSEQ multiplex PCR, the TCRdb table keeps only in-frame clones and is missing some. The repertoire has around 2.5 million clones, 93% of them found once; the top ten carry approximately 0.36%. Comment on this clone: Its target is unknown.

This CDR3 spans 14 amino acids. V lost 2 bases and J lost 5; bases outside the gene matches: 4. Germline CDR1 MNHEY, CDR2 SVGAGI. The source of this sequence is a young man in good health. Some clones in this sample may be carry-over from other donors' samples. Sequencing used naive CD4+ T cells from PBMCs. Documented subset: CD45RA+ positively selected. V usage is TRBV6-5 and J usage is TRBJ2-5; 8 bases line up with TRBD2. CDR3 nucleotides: TGTGCCAGCAGTTACAGCGGGAGTTGGGAGACCCAGTACTTC. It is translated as CASSYSGSWETQYF.